Listed here is a single TCR beta chain. The antigen it binds to is not known. Base qualities are missing; no much larger clone stands one base away. The cohort consisted of 600 to 700 healthy bone marrow donors. Cohort members were all nominally healthy when sampled, although unrecorded immune exposures were likely present. The donor was CMV seronegative and belonged to the group of around 350 seronegative cohort members. A peripheral blood sample was provided by each donor, and peripheral blood mononuclear cells were used for TCR beta sequencing. The Qiagen DNeasy Blood Extraction Kit was used to extract genomic DNA from the blood cell samples. Receptor libraries were prepared by the immunoSEQ multiplex PCR assay. The multiplex PCR relied on a mix of 60 forward primers for TCR Vbeta segments and 13 reverse primers for TCR Jbeta segments. The CDR3 region of rearranged TCR beta genes was amplified from genomic DNA with a multiplex PCR assay. On the Illumina HiSeq System, the amplified TCR beta libraries were sequenced as 87-base-pair reads. The original pipeline was this. A later analysis counted tens of millions of unique TCR beta chains across the 550 to 700 repertoires, and roughly 9.9 million of these chains were shared by at least two donors. To remove PCR and sequencing errors, raw reads were error-corrected and collapsed into unique sequences using a nearest-neighbor algorithm that merged closely related sequences. V, D and J gene segments were assigned by aligning CDR3 sequences to IMGT reference sequences. Each retained sequence needed at least a six-nucleotide match to both a V gene segment and a J gene segment. A rearrangement counted as productive if the CDR3 had no stop codons and remained in frame with V and J, and every other rearrangement counted as non-productive. CDR3 was defined according to IMGT convention as the region running from the second conserved V-encoded cysteine to the conserved J-encoded phenylalanine. In an earlier analysis of some 550 of the donors, sequences lacking an unambiguous match to a single V gene segment were excluded. An earlier analysis of 587 of the donors classified V segments as functional when productive rearrangements were above 56.7% and as segregating when the standard deviation between donors was above 5%. To diagnose cytomegalovirus status from the catalog of TCR beta chain sequences, a statistical classification framework was built. V and J gene assignment, in a later analysis, came from comparing TCR nucleotide sequences with IMGT/GENE-DB human TR gene sequences. The TCRdist pipeline was used in a later analysis to assign CDR3 sequences and most-parsimonious VDJ recombination scenarios. In a later analysis, each TCR beta chain was defined by its CDR3 amino acid sequence together with its V-gene family, and reads lacking a unique V-gene family were excluded. To address suspected cross-contamination and a sequencing artifact, a later analysis removed several hundred highly shared, low-generation-probability nucleotide sequences. In a later analysis, a clonal expansion index was calculated for each public chain from normalized within-repertoire ranks of inferred template counts. In a later analysis, generation probabilities were computed with a VDJ recombination model fitted to out-of-frame rearrangements, and the resulting probabilities were checked against IGoR. In a later analysis, TCR-TCR, TCR-HLA and TCR-CMV co-occurrence was scored with hypergeometric tests, and a repertoire-size bias correction was applied to TCR pairs. To estimate false discovery rates, a later analysis permuted the HLA or CMV assignments 20 times. A later analysis grouped co-occurring TCRs with DBSCAN, adding TCRdist sequence similarity when clustering within HLA-allele-positive subsets. Co-occurrence clustering excluded repertoires with fewer than 30,000 or more than 120,000 public chains, plus five with anomalous nucleotide sharing. TCRdb mirrors the immuneACCESS table, restricted to in-frame sequences. Some clones are absent from its copies; in checked studies, under half trace to an unresolved V gene, and the reason for the others is unknown. The V and J calls and clone size come from that table; D and trimming were worked out from the DNA. The sample contains about 160,000 clones, approximately 88% of them found a single time. The leading ten clones occupy about 0.93% of the sample.

Via the germline V gene (reference sequence), CDR1 is LNHDA and CDR2 SQIVND. V loses 5 bases, J loses 4 bases, and the germline ends lie 11 bases apart. The CDR3 measures 13 amino acids from cysteine to phenylalanine. The sequence is cut down to CDR3 DNA, 39 bases in frame from base 1. The source of the sample is a study of cytomegalovirus exposure and HLA in healthy donors (dated by TCRdb to the late 2010s). Looking at the study overall: An earlier analysis of approximately 640 of the donors reported 250 to 300 Gb of sequence data and around 110 million unique TCR beta sequences from around 200 million T cells. An early release covering approximately 600 HLA-typed donors comprised approximately 290 gigabases of sequencing data and 85 million to 100 million unique TCR sequences. Among the 398 genotyped donors, about 85% belonged to the genetic ancestry cluster associated with self-reported Caucasian donors. The study aimed to test whether signatures of past pathogen exposure could be identified by cataloging public T cell receptors. The study used immunosequencing to profile the T cell repertoires of approximately 640 subjects and linked those repertoires to cytomegalovirus serostatus. A separate validation cohort of 100 to 150 different subjects was used in addition to the approximately 700-subject first cohort. To predict cytomegalovirus infection status, the study brought together high-throughput TCR immunosequencing, statistical association of individual TCRs with disease status, and machine learning. A later analysis re-examined previously published TCR beta repertoires from just over 650 donors and added high-resolution HLA genotyping to investigate patterns of TCR occurrence. The later analysis used no new phenotypic data to find candidate immune exposures, relying instead on TCR beta sequences and their occurrence across donors. An earlier analysis of around 580 of the donors used high-throughput TCR beta sequencing to judge whether each TCR beta V gene segment behaved as functional or pseudogenic. Donor age, sex, ethnicity and CMV serostatus were collected together with the repertoire data. A later genetic analysis took genome-wide SNP genotypes for about three fifths of the 666 donors and used that subset as a discovery cohort. Every discovery cohort repertoire had been produced on one sequencing platform. Both class I and class II loci were covered by HLA typing, at four-digit resolution. The number of donors typed differed by locus, with about 629-640 for A, B, C, DRB1 and DQB1, around 560 for DQA1, under 610 for DPA1, and 472 for DPB1. Because of strong linkage in the cohort, four to six DR-DQ haplotypes were treated as single units for association and clustering. Across some 400 genotyped donors of the cohort, an average of approximately 200,000 unique TCR beta nucleotide sequences per donor were sequenced, and roughly a sixth of those sequences were non-productive. The full study reports these points: A later analysis found that TCR association rates varied across HLA loci, with DRB1 alleles showing the most associated TCRs and HLA-C alleles the fewest. A later genetic analysis associated a missense DCLRE1C variant with V-gene and J-gene trimming of TCR beta chains, and an independent cohort replicated the association. In a later analysis, HLA-associated TCR beta chains showed more clonal expansion and lower generation probabilities than non-associated chains that were equally common. Correlated functional status among segregating V segments might be attributable to linkage disequilibrium, but an unknown experimental factor could not be ruled out. HLA typing was unavailable for some donors at each locus, so association tests used only the typed subset. In an earlier analysis of some 500 of the donors, most TCR beta V segments appeared in productive rearrangements about 87% or about 30% of the time, broadly matching IMGT annotations. When HLA alleles, especially DR and DQ, strongly co-occurred, attributing TCR associations to individual alleles was difficult. Presence/absence analyses assumed roughly uniform sequencing depth across donors, an assumption that may not hold. The only immune exposure information available for the cohort was CMV serostatus. Several of the top co-occurrence clusters appeared to be linked to parvovirus B19, influenza, CMV and Epstein-Barr virus, according to a later analysis. In vitro tests confirmed that three of the cytomegalovirus-associated TCR beta chains recognize cytomegalovirus antigens. A later analysis found that most CMV-associated TCR beta chains appeared HLA-restricted, with HLA associations seemingly driven largely by CMV exposure. Because counts were too low, approximately 18 rarely observed V segments, including chromosome 9 orphons, were excluded from the earlier analysis of 587 of the donors. A further reported finding was that TCR beta sequences accurately predicted the HLA-A and HLA-B alleles for most subjects in the first cohort. While some public TCRs were present in many individuals, most TCR sequences turned up only very rarely across donors. A later analysis associated roughly 17,000 TCR beta sequences with specific HLA alleles at a false discovery rate of 0.05. It was suggested by the authors that the approach could potentially be generalized to other disease states and immunological phenotypes. Some IMGT-functional V segments, including TRBV6-2 and TRBV6-3, could not be told apart with the 87-base-pair reads, so those segments were excluded. A total of 164 TCR beta chains were listed by the study as associated with cytomegalovirus. In a later genetic analysis, fewer N-insertions in productive TCRs were reported among donors in an Asian-associated ancestry cluster than the roughly 700-donor mean. In this cohort, only TCR beta chains were sequenced, and detectable features were limited by the absence of alpha or paired-chain data. A cluster of highly shared sequence variants was judged likely to represent a technical artifact of the sequencing pipeline. The classifier was reported to diagnose cytomegalovirus status with high specificity and sensitivity in both the original and validation cohorts.

Sequences were obtained from PBMCs. The TCR sequence derives from a woman in her twenties or thirties in good health and CMV-seronegative. The V and J genes are TRBV19 and TRBJ1-1; the D gene is perhaps TRBD1, on 5 matching bases. The CDR3 region: CASSPRQLTEAFF. The nucleotide sequence reads TGTGCCAGTAGTCCCCGACAGCTCACTGAAGCTTTCTTT.